The T cell receptor (beta chain) described here comes from a study of blood T cell repertoires in COVID-19. Assay: immunoSEQ multiplex PCR; the TCRdb copy retains only in-frame clones and omits some. The sample includes about 180,000 clones, around 86% of them seen just once. Germline V gene data show CDR1 as SNHLY and CDR2 as FYNNEI. Trimming shortened V by 1 base and J by 3 bases, and 16 bases separated the two germline ends. The CDR3 consists of 16 residues. V and J are TRBV2 and TRBJ2-7, with D perhaps TRBD1 (6 bases). The receptor was derived from a woman in her twenties or thirties who had recovered from COVID-19. Sequenced sample: PBMCs or T cells enriched from blood (not recorded which). As DNA, the CDR3 is TGTGCCAGCAGTGAAGGCAGACAGGTTCTGGGCTACGAGCAGTACTTC. As protein: CASSEGRQVLGYEQYF.